A single sample is the source of the 3 T cell receptor beta chains below, sequenced in a study of blood T cell repertoires in COVID-19. Libraries were prepared by immunoSEQ multiplex PCR; TCRdb keeps only in-frame clonotypes and omits some of them. The data contain about 250,000 clones, roughly 91% of them seen just once; the ten biggest clones take up 3.5% to 4%. Sequences were obtained from PBMCs or T cells enriched from blood (not recorded which). Source of these receptors: a woman aged 25 to 45 with acute COVID-19.

The chain is built from TRBV5-6 and TRBJ2-1; no clear D gene. Deletions cut 0 bases from V and 10 bases from J, with 14 bases between. CDR3 size: 14 residues. In germline, CDR1 is SGHDT, CDR2 YYEEEE. Here the CDR3 reads CASSLDVALWEQFF. CDR3 DNA sequence: TGTGCCAGCAGCTTGGATGTCGCGCTGTGGGAGCAGTTCTTC.

The rearrangement links TRBV9 to TRBJ1-2; D might be TRBD1 (5 bases). V lost 0 bases, J lost 13 bases, and 16 bases lay in between. The CDR3 covers 13 residues. The germline gives CDR1 SGDLS, CDR2 YYNGEE. The CDR3 is CASSVGVQFQGTF. As DNA, the CDR3 is TGTGCCAGCAGCGTAGGAGTCCAGTTCCAGGGCACCTTC.

This chain joins TRBV18 and TRBJ2-1, with a weak D call TRBD1 (6 bases). CDR1 KGHSH and CDR2 LQKENI come from the germline V gene. The CDR3 has 13 amino acids. Trimming removed 4 bases at V and 7 bases at J, with 11 bases between. CDR3 residues: CASSLYQGNEQFF. As DNA, the CDR3 is TGTGCCAGCTCACTCTACCAGGGGAATGAGCAGTTCTTC.